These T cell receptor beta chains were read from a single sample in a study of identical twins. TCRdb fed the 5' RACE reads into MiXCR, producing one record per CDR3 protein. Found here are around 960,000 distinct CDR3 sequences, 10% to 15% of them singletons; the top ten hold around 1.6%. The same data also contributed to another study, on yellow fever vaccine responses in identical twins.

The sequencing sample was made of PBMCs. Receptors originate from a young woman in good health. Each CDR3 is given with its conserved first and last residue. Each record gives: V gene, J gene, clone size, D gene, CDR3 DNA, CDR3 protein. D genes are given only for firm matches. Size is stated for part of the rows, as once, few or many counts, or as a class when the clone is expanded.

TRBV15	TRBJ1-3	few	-	TGTGCCACCAGTGGACCTAACACCATATATTTT	CATSGPNTIYF
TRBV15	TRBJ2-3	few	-	TGTGCCACCAGCAGTCCACCTGGGTTGCGGGGTTTCACAGATACGCAGTATTTT	CATSSPPGLRGFTDTQYF
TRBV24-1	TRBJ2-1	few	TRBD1	TGTGCCACCAGTAGAACGGGACAGGGGACCTACAATGAGCAGTTCTTC	CATSRTGQGTYNEQFF
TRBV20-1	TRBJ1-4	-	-	TGCAGTGTTCCGACGGCAACTAATGAAAAACTGTTTTTT	CSVPTATNEKLFF
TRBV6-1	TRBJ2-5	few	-	TGTGCCAGCAAAGGACCCATTCGCTTCCAAGAGACCCAGTACTTC	CASKGPIRFQETQYF
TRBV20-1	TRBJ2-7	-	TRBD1	TGCAGTGCCAGAGCCCGGGACAGGGTTCCCTACGAGCAGTACTTC	CSARARDRVPYEQYF
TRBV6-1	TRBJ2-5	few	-	TGTGCCAGCCTTTCTTTGAGGGCCACAATAGAGACCCAGTACTTC	CASLSLRATIETQYF
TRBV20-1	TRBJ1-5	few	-	TGCAGTGCTCGGGAGGGGGGCTCTAGCAATCAGCCCCAGCATTTT	CSAREGGSSNQPQHF
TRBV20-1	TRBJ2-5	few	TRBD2	TGCAGTGCTGCGCCCCCAGCGGGAGGGGAGACCCAGTACTTC	CSAAPPAGGETQYF
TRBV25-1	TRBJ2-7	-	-	TGTGCCAGCAGTGAATCCGGCAGGAGCTACGAGCAGTACTTC	CASSESGRSYEQYF
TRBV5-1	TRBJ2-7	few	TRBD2	TGCGCCAGCAGCTTGTGGCGGGAGTCCTACGAGCAGTACTTC	CASSLWRESYEQYF
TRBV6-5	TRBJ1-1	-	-	TGTGCCAGCAGTAAGTTCGGACTTAAGCGTTTCTTT	CASSKFGLKRFF
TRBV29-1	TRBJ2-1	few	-	TGCAGCGCTGACACCGGGAAGAACAATGAGCAGTTCTTC	CSADTGKNNEQFF
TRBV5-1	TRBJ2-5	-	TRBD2	TGCGCCAGCGCCGGGACTAGCGGGTACCAAGAGACCCAGTACTTC	CASAGTSGYQETQYF
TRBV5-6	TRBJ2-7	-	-	TGTGCCAGCACTTCTATGGACGAGCAGTACTTC	CASTSMDEQYF
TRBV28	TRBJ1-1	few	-	TGTGCCAGCAGTGTTCCCCCAGGGTTTAACACTGAAGCTTTCTTT	CASSVPPGFNTEAFF
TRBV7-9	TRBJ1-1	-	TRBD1	TGTGCCAGCAGCCCCGGTCAGGGGGCAACGGCGAACACTGAAGCTTTCTTT	CASSPGQGATANTEAFF
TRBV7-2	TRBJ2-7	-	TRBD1	TGTGCCAGCAGCAACCGGGACAGGGGTCGGGAGCAGTACTTC	CASSNRDRGREQYF
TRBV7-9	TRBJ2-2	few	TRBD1	TGTGCCAGCAGCTCGACCACGGGACAGGGGATGACCGGGGAGCTGTTTTTT	CASSSTTGQGMTGELFF
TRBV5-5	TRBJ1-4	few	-	TGTGCCAGCAGCTTGGCCGGGCACCCTAATGAAAAACTGTTTTTT	CASSLAGHPNEKLFF
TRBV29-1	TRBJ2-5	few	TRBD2	TGCAGCGTTGACAGCGGGAGGATGGGTGAGACCCAGTACTTC	CSVDSGRMGETQYF
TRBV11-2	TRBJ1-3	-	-	TGTGCCAGCAGTCGAAATGGAAACACCATATATTTT	CASSRNGNTIYF
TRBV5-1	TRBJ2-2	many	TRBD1	TGCGCCAGCAGCTCCGGGACAGGGGGTACAACGAACACCGGGGAGCTGTTTTTT	CASSSGTGGTTNTGELFF
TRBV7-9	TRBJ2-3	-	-	TGTGCCAGCAGCTTAGTGCTGGAGCCTAGCACAGATACGCAGTATTTT	CASSLVLEPSTDTQYF
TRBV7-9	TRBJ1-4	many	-	TGTGCCAGCAGCTTGGGAAGTGAAAAACTGTTTTTT	CASSLGSEKLFF
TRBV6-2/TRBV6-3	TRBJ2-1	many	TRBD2	TGTGCCAGCACCGTAGGGACTAGCTTAGGGAATGAGCAGTTCTTC	CASTVGTSLGNEQFF
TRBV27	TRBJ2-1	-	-	TGTGCCAGCACCCCGGCCTTTGGGCCCTACAATGAGCAGTTCTTC	CASTPAFGPYNEQFF
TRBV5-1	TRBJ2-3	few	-	TGCGCCAGCCCGGGGGATACCAACACAGATACGCAGTATTTT	CASPGDTNTDTQYF
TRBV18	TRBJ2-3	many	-	TGTGCCAGCTCACCACCGGCGCTAGTACCCACAGATACGCAGTATTTT	CASSPPALVPTDTQYF
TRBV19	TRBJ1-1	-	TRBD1	TGTGCCAGTAGTCGGGGGACAGGGGGCAACACTGAAGCTTTCTTT	CASSRGTGGNTEAFF
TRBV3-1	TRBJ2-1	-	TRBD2	TGTGCCAGCAGCCAGAGACTAGCGGGAGTACGTGAGCAGTTCTTC	CASSQRLAGVREQFF
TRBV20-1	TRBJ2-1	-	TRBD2	TGCAGTGCTAGAGTATTGGGACTAGCGAGTAATGAGCAGTTCTTC	CSARVLGLASNEQFF
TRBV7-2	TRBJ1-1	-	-	TGTGCCAGCAGCTTAGCCCAGGTATCAGGAGCTTTCTTT	CASSLAQVSGAFF
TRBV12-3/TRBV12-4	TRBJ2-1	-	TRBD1	TGTGCCAGCAGTTTTCCCGCCCACGACAGGGACCGAGGCTCCTACAATGAGCAGTTCTTC	CASSFPAHDRDRGSYNEQFF
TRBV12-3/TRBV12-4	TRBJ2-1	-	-	TGTGCCAGCAGCCGCACAAACAAGAATGAGCAGTTCTTC	CASSRTNKNEQFF
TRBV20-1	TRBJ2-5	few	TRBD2	TGCAGTGCTCTTAGCGGGTTCCAAGAGACCCAGTACTTC	CSALSGFQETQYF
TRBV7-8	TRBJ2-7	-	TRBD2	TGTGCCAGCAGCTTAGCGGGACTAGCGGGGGCTGAGCAGTACTTC	CASSLAGLAGAEQYF
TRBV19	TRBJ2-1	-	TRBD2	TGTGCCAGTAGTATGGGGACTAGCGGAGGAAATGAGCAGTTCTTC	CASSMGTSGGNEQFF
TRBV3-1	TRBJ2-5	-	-	TGTGCCAGCAGCCAGAGAAAGACCCAGTACTTC	CASSQRKTQYF
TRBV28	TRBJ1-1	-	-	TGTGCCAGCAGTTCCACGGCCTGGACTGAAGCTTTCTTT	CASSSTAWTEAFF
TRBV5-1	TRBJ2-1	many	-	TGCGCCAGTTCTTGGACTCCAGAGAATGAGCAGTTCTTC	CASSWTPENEQFF
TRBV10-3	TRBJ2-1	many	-	TGTGCCATCGGGTACAGAAGCAATGAGCAGTTCTTC	CAIGYRSNEQFF
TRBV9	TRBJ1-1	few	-	TGTGCCAGCAGCGTATGGGTGAACACTGAAGCTTTCTTT	CASSVWVNTEAFF
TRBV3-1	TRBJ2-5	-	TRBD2	TGTGCCTGCAGCCAAGATTTTGGGACTAGCGGGGACGGAGAGACCCAGTACTTC	CACSQDFGTSGDGETQYF
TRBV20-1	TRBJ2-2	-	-	TGCAGTGCTACGAGTAGAGGGGGGGACACCGGGGAGCTGTTTTTT	CSATSRGGDTGELFF
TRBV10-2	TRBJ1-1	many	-	TGCGCCAGCACCTTGACAGAGTTGCACACTGAAGCTTTCTTT	CASTLTELHTEAFF